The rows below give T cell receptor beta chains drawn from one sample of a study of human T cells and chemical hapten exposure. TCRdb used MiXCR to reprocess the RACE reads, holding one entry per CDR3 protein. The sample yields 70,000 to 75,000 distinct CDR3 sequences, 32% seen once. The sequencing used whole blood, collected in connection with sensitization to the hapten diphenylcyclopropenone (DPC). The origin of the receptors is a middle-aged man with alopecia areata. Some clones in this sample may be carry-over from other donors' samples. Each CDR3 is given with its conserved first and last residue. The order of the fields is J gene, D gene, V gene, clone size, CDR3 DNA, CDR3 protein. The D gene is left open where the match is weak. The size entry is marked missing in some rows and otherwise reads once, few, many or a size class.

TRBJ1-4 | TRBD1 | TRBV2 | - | TGTGCCAGCGGACCTCCTGGGACAGGGGGCAGAAAACTGTTTTTT | CASGPPGTGGRKLFF
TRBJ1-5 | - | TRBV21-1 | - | TGTAACACACAGGGTAGCGATCAGCCCCAGAATTTT | CNTQGSDQPQNF
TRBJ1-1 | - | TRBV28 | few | TGTGCCAGCCGGGAGGGGGGCGTGAGGAGGACTGAAGCTTTCTTT | CASREGGVRRTEAFF
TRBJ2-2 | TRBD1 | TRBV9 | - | TGTGCCAGCAGCTTTAGGACAGGCACCGGGGAGCTGTTTTTT | CASSFRTGTGELFF
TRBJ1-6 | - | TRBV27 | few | TGTGCCAGCACCGACCAGGTTGGAGTTTCACCCCTCCACTTT | CASTDQVGVSPLHF
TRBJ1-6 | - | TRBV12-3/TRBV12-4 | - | TGTGCCAGCAGCCAGACGAGGGGGACCTATAATTCACCCCTCCACTTT | CASSQTRGTYNSPLHF
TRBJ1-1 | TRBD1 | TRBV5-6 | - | TGTGCCAGCAGCTTGACAGGGGCGGGGGTGAACACTGAAGCTTTCTTT | CASSLTGAGVNTEAFF
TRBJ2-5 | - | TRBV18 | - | TGTGCCAGCTCACCAGGGACCCAAGAGACCCAGTACTTC | CASSPGTQETQYF
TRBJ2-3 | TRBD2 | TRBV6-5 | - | TGTGCCAGCAGTTATCTGGCGGGAGCCCGCACAGATACGCAGTATTTT | CASSYLAGARTDTQYF
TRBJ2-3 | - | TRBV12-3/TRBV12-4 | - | TGTGCCAGCAGTCCTTCTCGGGATACGCAGTATTTT | CASSPSRDTQYF
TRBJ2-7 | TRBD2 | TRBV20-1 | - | TGCAGTGCTAGAGATTTGGGACTAGATATCTACGAGCAGTACTTC | CSARDLGLDIYEQYF